This T cell receptor beta chain was recorded in a study of T cell responses to AZD1222 COVID-19 vaccine. The V end lost 2 bases, the J end lost 4 bases, and 8 bases lay between the germline ends. Germline V CDR1 and CDR2: KGHSH, LQKENI. There are 13 residues in the CDR3. Using immunoSEQ multiplex PCR, the repertoire was profiled, and TCRdb retains in-frame clones only, with some absent. The sample gives approximately 180,000 clones, about nine tenths of which show up once; more than 3.5% is in the top ten. Whole-study findings and limits: AZD1222 recipients seropositive at baseline numbered only 5 to 7. Close to half of all spike-specific TCRs reportedly target regions of the variants that are unmutated. The CD4 TCRs associated with vaccination extended across spike and predominated at 160-218 and 743-854.

As regards this clone: Its antigen remains unknown.

V and J are TRBV18 and TRBJ2-5; D remains unclear. The sample here was peripheral blood, taken 28 days after the second dose of the MenACWY control vaccine. The sequence derives from an adult who received the MenACWY meningococcal vaccine as a control. Here the CDR3 reads CASSPGPVETQYF. In DNA, the CDR3 is TGTGCCAGCTCACCAGGACCGGTAGAGACCCAGTACTTC.